This TCR beta chain appears in the sequencing data of a study of cytomegalovirus exposure and HLA in healthy donors (dated by TCRdb to 2015 to 2018). About the full investigation: An earlier analysis of around 600 of the donors reported 276 Gb of sequence data and approximately 110 million unique TCR beta sequences from about 179 million T cells. An early release covering 550 to 700 HLA-typed donors comprised about 310 gigabases of sequencing data and roughly 85 million unique TCR sequences. Of the 398 genotyped donors, around 81% fell in the genetic ancestry cluster associated with self-reported Caucasian donors. The aim of the study was to test whether cataloging public T cell receptors could identify signatures of past pathogen exposure. The T cell repertoires of some 700 subjects were profiled by immunosequencing and related to cytomegalovirus serostatus. Along with the approximately 620-subject first cohort, a separate validation cohort of 120 different subjects was used. High-throughput TCR immunosequencing, statistical association of individual TCRs with disease status, and machine learning were combined to predict cytomegalovirus infection status. To study patterns of TCR occurrence, a later analysis re-analyzed previously published TCR beta repertoires from 700 or so donors and added high-resolution HLA genotyping. Rather than drawing on any new phenotypic data, the later analysis identified candidate immune exposures from TCR beta sequences and the way those sequences occurred across donors. To decide whether each TCR beta V gene segment behaved as functional or pseudogenic, an earlier analysis of fewer than 750 of the donors relied on high-throughput TCR beta sequencing. Alongside the repertoire data, information on donor age, sex, ethnicity and CMV serostatus was compiled. A later genetic analysis took genome-wide SNP genotypes for about 65% of the 666 donors and used that subset as a discovery cohort. All discovery cohort repertoires had been generated using a single sequencing platform. HLA typing included class I and class II loci at four-digit resolution. Typing coverage varied by locus: 629-630 donors for A, B, C, DRB1 and DQB1; approximately 560 for DQA1; approximately 570 for DPA1; approximately 470 for DPB1. Because of strong linkage in the cohort, roughly five DR-DQ haplotypes were treated as single units for association and clustering. On average, approximately 250,000 unique TCR beta nucleotide sequences were sequenced per donor among a few hundred genotyped donors of the cohort, with roughly 18% of those sequences being non-productive.

In total, more than 500 healthy bone marrow donors made up the cohort. All cohort members were sampled while nominally healthy, although unrecorded immune exposures were likely present. The donor tested CMV seropositive and was one of the 289 seropositive cohort members. Every donor gave a peripheral blood sample, and the peripheral blood mononuclear cells from that sample were used for TCR beta sequencing. Genomic DNA extraction from the blood cell samples was performed with the Qiagen DNeasy Blood Extraction Kit. Concerning this clone itself: Its antigen remains undetermined. It has no much larger one-base neighbor in the sample; base qualities were not kept.

Study-wide conclusions, independent of this receptor: A further reported finding was that TCR beta sequences accurately predicted the HLA-A and HLA-B alleles for most subjects in the first cohort. In an earlier analysis of fewer than 750 of the donors, most TCR beta V segments were observed in productive rearrangements about 87% or about 30% of the time, broadly matching IMGT annotations. A cluster of highly shared sequence variants was judged likely to be a technical artifact of the sequencing pipeline. According to a later analysis, most CMV-associated TCR beta chains appeared to be HLA-restricted, and the HLA associations seemed to be driven largely by CMV exposure. Assigning TCR associations to individual alleles was difficult when HLA alleles, especially DR and DQ, strongly co-occurred. A later genetic analysis associated a missense DCLRE1C variant with V-gene and J-gene trimming of TCR beta chains, and an independent cohort replicated the association. According to a later analysis, TCR association rates differed among HLA loci, with DRB1 alleles showing the most associated TCRs and HLA-C alleles showing the fewest. Linkage disequilibrium might explain the correlated functional status among segregating V segments, but an unknown experimental factor could not be ruled out. Three of the identified cytomegalovirus-associated TCR beta chains were confirmed in vitro to be specific for cytomegalovirus antigens. The authors suggested that the approach could potentially be extended to other disease states and immunological phenotypes. Sequencing depth was assumed to be roughly uniform across donors in the presence/absence analyses, though that assumption may not hold. Cytomegalovirus status was reported to be diagnosed by the classifier with high specificity and sensitivity in both the original and validation cohorts. This cohort had only TCR beta chains sequenced, and the lack of alpha or paired-chain data limited which features could be detected. In a later analysis, several top co-occurrence clusters were reported to appear linked to parvovirus B19, influenza, CMV and Epstein-Barr virus. In a later analysis, around 17,000 TCR beta sequences were associated with specific HLA alleles at a false discovery rate of 0.05. Immune exposure information for the cohort was limited to CMV serostatus. The study gave a list of about 170 TCR beta chains associated with cytomegalovirus. Because HLA typing was unavailable for some donors at each locus, only the typed subset was used in association tests. Because counts were too low, around 18 rarely observed V segments, including chromosome 9 orphons, were left out of the earlier analysis of about 620 of the donors. A later genetic analysis reported fewer N-insertions in productive TCRs among donors in an Asian-associated ancestry cluster than the roughly 690-donor mean. In a later analysis, HLA-associated TCR beta chains showed more clonal expansion and lower generation probabilities than non-associated chains that were equally common. Across donors, most TCR sequences were observed very rarely, whereas some public TCRs were present in many individuals.

The library was produced with the immunoSEQ multiplex PCR assay. The multiplex PCR relied on a mix of 60 forward primers for TCR Vbeta segments and 13 reverse primers for TCR Jbeta segments. The CDR3 region of rearranged TCR beta genes was amplified from genomic DNA with a multiplex PCR assay. Amplified TCR beta libraries were sequenced as 87-base-pair reads on the Illumina HiSeq System. The study's own analysis went as follows. A later analysis counted about 80 million unique TCR beta chains across the 666 repertoires, and some 12 million of these chains were shared by at least two donors. Raw reads were error-corrected and collapsed into unique sequences with a nearest-neighbor algorithm that merged closely related sequences to remove PCR and sequencing errors. CDR3 sequences were aligned to IMGT reference sequences to assign V, D and J gene segments. For a sequence to be retained, at least a six-nucleotide match to both a V gene segment and a J gene segment was required. Rearrangements were classified as productive when the CDR3 lacked stop codons and remained in frame with V and J, and all other rearrangements were classified as non-productive. Following IMGT convention, CDR3 was defined as the stretch from the second conserved V-encoded cysteine up to the conserved J-encoded phenylalanine. In an earlier analysis of around 640 of the donors, sequences lacking an unambiguous match to a single V gene segment were excluded. An earlier analysis of almost 600 of the donors classified V segments as functional when productive rearrangements were above 56.7% and as segregating when the standard deviation between donors was above 5%. A statistical classification framework was built for diagnosing cytomegalovirus status from the catalog of TCR beta chain sequences. V and J gene assignment, in a later analysis, came from comparing TCR nucleotide sequences with IMGT/GENE-DB human TR gene sequences. The TCRdist pipeline was used in a later analysis to assign CDR3 sequences and most-parsimonious VDJ recombination scenarios. In a later analysis, every TCR beta chain was defined by the combination of its CDR3 amino acid sequence and its V-gene family, and reads without a unique V-gene family were dropped. As a way to deal with suspected cross-contamination and a sequencing artifact, a later analysis dropped approximately 590 nucleotide sequences that were highly shared and had low generation probability. In a later analysis, a clonal expansion index for each public chain was calculated from normalized within-repertoire ranks of inferred template counts. In a later analysis, generation probabilities were computed using a VDJ recombination model fitted to out-of-frame rearrangements, and the results were checked against IGoR. In a later analysis, TCR-TCR, TCR-HLA and TCR-CMV co-occurrence was scored with hypergeometric tests, and a repertoire-size bias correction was applied to TCR pairs. To estimate false discovery rates, a later analysis permuted the HLA or CMV assignments 20 times. A later analysis grouped co-occurring TCRs with DBSCAN, adding TCRdist sequence similarity when clustering within HLA-allele-positive subsets. For co-occurrence clustering, repertoires with fewer than 30,000 or more than 120,000 public chains were excluded, along with a handful of repertoires with anomalous nucleotide sharing. TCRdb took this table from immuneACCESS and kept in-frame rearrangements with V and J called. Such tables lack part of the clones; where checked against another copy, unresolved V genes explain under half of the gap, and the rest is unexplained. The DNA gave D and trimming, while V, J and clone size come from that table. The sample contains about 160,000 clones, around three quarters of them found a single time. 2.2% of the sample is in the top ten clones.

The sequenced sample consisted of PBMCs. This clonotype was sampled from a man aged 50 to 60 in good health and CMV-seropositive.

The CDR3 in this case is CASSQDEGVNTEAFF. The DNA sequence is TGCGCCAGCAGCCAAGATGAAGGAGTAAACACTGAAGCTTTCTTT. Recombination linked TRBV4-1 to TRBJ1-1; the D gene is not confidently resolved. The germline V gene specifies MGHRA as CDR1 and YSYEKL as CDR2. The CDR3, cysteine through phenylalanine, is 15 amino acids long. The entry retains the CDR3 DNA only, 45 bases that are in frame from base 1. Trimming at the junction amounts to 0 bases on V and 2 bases on J, and the germline ends lie 10 bases apart.